Below, 23 T cell receptor beta chains from the same sample are listed, as sequenced in a study of cytomegalovirus exposure and HLA in healthy donors. Amplification used 60 Vbeta primers and 13 Jbeta primers. Produced via immunoSEQ multiplex PCR; TCRdb's table is partial and in-frame only. The sample shows roughly 180,000 clones, 82% of them seen only once. Sample: PBMCs. The origin of the receptors is a man in his forties or fifties in good health and CMV-seronegative.

This clone was observed a few times. The chain employs TRBV6-5 and TRBJ1-4; D uncertain. Germline lookup yields CDR1 MNHEY and CDR2 SVGAGI. V was pared by 5 bases and J by 2 bases, with 12 bases between. The CDR3 contains 15 residues. CDR3 bases: TGTGCCAGCAGTCCCTCTATGCTTACTAATGAAAAACTGTTTTTT. This codes for CASSPSMLTNEKLFF.

The V gene is TRBV19, the J gene TRBJ1-2; unclear D gene. The ends were cut back, 5 bases at V and 8 bases at J, with 18 bases in the middle. The CDR3 is 14 residues long. From germline, CDR1 is LNHDA and CDR2 SQIVND (reference sequence). The CDR3 here is CASSSIQSWRGYTF. The CDR3 region has the DNA TGTGCCAGTAGTTCTATACAGTCTTGGAGGGGCTACACCTTC.

The rearrangement joins TRBV9 to TRBJ2-2; D is undetermined. Trimming removed 4 bases from V and 0 bases from J, with 13 bases in between. CDR3 length equals 16 residues. Germline V CDR1 and CDR2: SGDLS, YYNGEE. The CDR3 sequence is CASSHPSMANTGELFF. CDR3 DNA sequence: TGTGCCAGCAGCCATCCCAGTATGGCGAACACCGGGGAGCTGTTTTTT.

This chain joins TRBV2 and TRBJ1-3; the match to TRBD1 covers 7 bases. Germline CDR1 and CDR2: SNHLY and FYNNEI. V shed 4 bases and J 9 bases; nucleotides not matched to a gene: 9. CDR3 length: 14 residues. The CDR3 coding sequence is TGTGCCAGCAGTGGAGACAGGGTGGGGGCCACCATATATTTT. This gives the protein CASSGDRVGATIYF.

The chain carries TRBV28 and TRBJ1-2, with unresolved D. This CDR3 spans 14 amino acids. In germline, CDR1 is MDHEN, CDR2 SYDVKM. Trimming took off 1 base at V and 1 base at J, with 7 bases between the two ends. The CDR3 is CASSLSQDNYGYTF. The CDR3 region has the DNA TGTGCCAGCAGTTTATCTCAGGATAACTATGGCTACACCTTC.

The genes are TRBV2 and TRBJ2-7; 11 bases fit TRBD2. V lost 6 bases to trimming and J lost 4 bases; unmatched junction nucleotides: 5. This CDR3 spans 14 amino acids. The germline V gene encodes CDR1 SNHLY and CDR2 FYNNEI. The CDR3 spells CASSLSGGAYEQYF. The DNA of the CDR3 is TGTGCCAGCAGCCTTAGCGGGGGGGCTTACGAGCAGTACTTC.

The chain uses TRBV14 and TRBJ2-1; TRBD2 agrees at 8 bases. The trim removed 2 bases at V and 0 bases at J, leaving 6 bases unmatched. The CDR3 spans 17 residues. CDR1 is SGHDN, CDR2 FVKESK, per germline. In nucleotides, the CDR3 is TGTGCCAGCAGCCAACAATCCGGGACTAGCTCCTACAATGAGCAGTTCTTC. Protein product: CASSQQSGTSSYNEQFF.

This chain connects TRBV6-5 to TRBJ1-1; the match to TRBD1 covers 9 bases. The CDR3 has 14 residues. V lost 9 bases, J lost 4 bases, and 9 bases stayed unmatched. CDR1 is MNHEY, CDR2 SVGAGI, per germline. CDR3 region: CASIRTGGSTEAFF. The CDR3 DNA sequence: TGTGCCAGTATCAGAACAGGGGGCAGCACTGAAGCTTTCTTT.

This clone appeared a few times. The CDR3 spells CASRGGEYGYTF. For the CDR3, the DNA is TGTGCCAGTCGGGGGGGAGAATATGGCTACACCTTC. The chain recombines TRBV6-6 with TRBJ1-2, with D perhaps matching TRBD1 (5 bases). V was shortened by 9 bases and J by 5 bases, with 13 bases between the two germline ends. This CDR3 spans 12 amino acids. The germline gives CDR1 MNHNY, CDR2 SVGAGI (reference sequence).

This chain connects TRBV6-5 to TRBJ2-1; D remains ambiguous. Germline loops: CDR1 MNHEY, CDR2 SVGAGI. This CDR3 is built from 14 residues. V was cut by 5 bases and J by 4 bases, with 12 bases left in between. In nucleotides, the CDR3 is TGTGCCAGCAGTACGAGCCCCGAATACAATGAGCAGTTCTTC. The encoded protein is CASSTSPEYNEQFF.

The chain uses TRBV4-3 and TRBJ2-5, with a possible D match to TRBD2 (5 bases). CDR3 length: 21 amino acids. Germline V gene sequence: CDR1 LGHNA, CDR2 YSLEER. The V and J ends lost 0 bases and 2 bases respectively, with 28 bases between them. The CDR3 reads CASSQDYGVYWLDQSQETQYF. The CDR3 DNA reads as TGCGCCAGCAGCCAAGATTACGGGGTGTATTGGTTGGACCAAAGTCAAGAGACCCAGTACTTC.

This chain joins TRBV5-1 and TRBJ1-1; 8 positions match TRBD1. CDR3 size: 15 residues. J was trimmed by 6 bases and V by 4 bases; bases with no gene match: 11. The germline V gene encodes CDR1 SGHRS and CDR2 YFSETQ. CDR3 in amino acids: CASSPIQGGTAEAFF. In DNA, the CDR3 is TGCGCCAGCAGCCCAATACAGGGGGGAACGGCTGAAGCTTTCTTT.

The rearrangement uses TRBV7-2 and TRBJ2-3, with D possibly TRBD2 on 5 matching bases. V was trimmed by 6 bases and J by 3 bases, leaving 19 bases between them. Germline CDR1 SGHTA, CDR2 FQGNSA. The CDR3 spans 16 residues. CDR3 in DNA: TGTGCCAGCAGTTCTGGGCGGGTATCTAGGACAGATACGCAGTATTTT. It translates to CASSSGRVSRTDTQYF.

The chain recombines TRBV6-4 with TRBJ2-1; TRBD2 agrees at 10 bases. The germline gives CDR1 MRHNA, CDR2 SNTAGT. This CDR3 spans 16 amino acids. After removal of 3 bases from V and 10 bases from J, the junction contained 12 bases not matched to a gene. The CDR3 loop is CASSELLAGLKSEQFF. The CDR3 DNA sequence: TGTGCCAGCAGTGAGTTACTAGCGGGACTCAAATCAGAGCAGTTCTTC.

This clone was found once. This chain uses TRBV9 with TRBJ2-1, with D tentatively TRBD2 (6 bases). V dropped 0 bases and J dropped 7 bases, with 14 bases sitting between them. CDR1 is SGDLS and CDR2 is YYNGEE in the germline V gene. The CDR3 extends over 15 amino acids. CDR3 in amino acids: CASSVVASDENEQFF. In DNA, the CDR3 is TGTGCCAGCAGCGTAGTTGCTAGCGACGAAAATGAGCAGTTCTTC.

This clone turned up a few times. The J gene is TRBJ2-2, the V gene TRBV11-3; 7 bases map to TRBD1. Germline assignment: CDR1 SGHNT and CDR2 YENEEA. CDR3 length: 15 amino acids. The V gene end was trimmed by 7 bases and the J gene end by 2 bases; junction bases not matched to a gene: 7. The CDR3 DNA reads TGTGCCAGCAAGTGGGGACAGATAAACACCGGGGAGCTGTTTTTT. Amino acid sequence: CASKWGQINTGELFF.

This chain links TRBV4-2 with TRBJ2-5, with 10 positions matching TRBD2. Germline trimming cut 4 bases from V and 6 bases from J; bases unmatched to any gene: 11. The CDR3 is 16 amino acids. The germline V gene has CDR1 LGHNA and CDR2 YNFKEQ. This CDR3 reads CASSRDGAGGLQTQYF. CDR3 coding DNA: TGTGCCAGCAGCCGCGACGGAGCGGGGGGGCTTCAGACCCAGTACTTC.

This chain joins TRBV11-2 and TRBJ1-6; maybe TRBD1 (6 bases). The V end lost 5 bases, the J end lost 4 bases, and 12 bases lay between the germline ends. Germline V gene sequence: CDR1 SGHAT, CDR2 FQNNGV. The CDR3 is 15 amino acids. The DNA of the CDR3 is TGTGCCAGCAGCCGTAATACAGGGTATAATTCACCCCTCCACTTT. Its translation is CASSRNTGYNSPLHF.

CDR3 protein: CASSFRDRPNYGYTF. In DNA, the CDR3 is TGTGCCAGCAGTTTCCGGGACAGGCCTAACTATGGCTACACCTTC. The chain carries TRBV28 and TRBJ1-2, with 8 positions matching TRBD1. Germline V gene sequence: CDR1 MDHEN, CDR2 SYDVKM. Trimming cost V 3 bases and J 0 bases; bases outside gene matches: 3. The CDR3 runs 15 residues.

This chain connects TRBV7-2 to TRBJ1-1, with D unresolved. The CDR3 is 12 residues long. V lost 7 bases to trimming and J lost 4 bases, with 10 bases between them. Germline CDR1 is SGHTA and CDR2 is FQGNSA. CDR3 sequence: CASKAGSTEAFF. The CDR3 coding sequence is TGTGCCAGCAAAGCGGGTAGCACTGAAGCTTTCTTT. Together with reference TRBV7-2 and TRBJ1-1, the CDR3 gives the full variable domain: GAGVSQSPSNKVTEKGKDVELRCDPISGHTALYWYRQSLGQGLEFLIYFQGNSAPDKSGLPSDRFSAERTGGSVSTLTIQRTQQEDSAVYLCASKAGSTEAFFGQGTRLTVV.

A few counts support this clone. V is TRBV15 and J is TRBJ1-5, with a weak D call TRBD1 (5 bases). Germline V CDR1 and CDR2: LNHNV, YYDKDF (reference sequence). V lost 0 bases, J lost 6 bases, and 12 bases lay in between. The CDR3 runs 15 residues. The CDR3 coding sequence is TGTGCCACCAGCAGAGATATGGCAGGGCGTCAGCCCCAGCATTTT. Its protein product is CATSRDMAGRQPQHF.

The rearrangement links TRBV6-5 to TRBJ2-2; 7 bases are shared with TRBD1. V gave up 2 bases and J gave up 6 bases; unmatched junction bases: 6. There are 15 residues in the CDR3. Germline CDR1 reads MNHEY; CDR2 reads SVGAGI. Written as DNA, the CDR3 is TGTGCCAGCAGTTACGGGGCAGGGGGACCCGGGGAGCTGTTTTTT. Amino acid sequence: CASSYGAGGPGELFF.

Comment on this clone: A junction boundary mismatches the germline segment, possibly from a read error. J is TRBJ2-7 and V is TRBV9; TRBD1 aligns across 7 bases. From germline, CDR1 is SGDLS and CDR2 YYNGEE. CDR3 length: 14 residues. The CDR3 sequence: CAGSAWDSSYEQYF. The CDR3, as DNA: TGTGCCGGCAGCGCTTGGGACAGCTCCTACGAGCAGTACTTC.